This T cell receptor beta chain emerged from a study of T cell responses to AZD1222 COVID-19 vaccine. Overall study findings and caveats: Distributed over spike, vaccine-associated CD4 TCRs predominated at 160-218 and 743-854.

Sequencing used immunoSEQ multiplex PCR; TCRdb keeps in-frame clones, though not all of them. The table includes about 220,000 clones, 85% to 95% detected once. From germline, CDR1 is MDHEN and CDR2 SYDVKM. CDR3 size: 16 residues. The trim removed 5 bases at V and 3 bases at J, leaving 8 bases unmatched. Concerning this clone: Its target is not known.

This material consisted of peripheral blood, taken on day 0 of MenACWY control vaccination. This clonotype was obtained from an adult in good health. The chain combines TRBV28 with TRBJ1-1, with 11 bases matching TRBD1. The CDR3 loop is CASSAPGTGGYTEAFF. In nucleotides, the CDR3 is TGTGCCAGCAGTGCCCCCGGGACAGGGGGGTACACTGAAGCTTTCTTT.